These 16 T cell receptor beta chains came from one sample sequenced in a study of blood T cell repertoires in COVID-19. This table comes from immunoSEQ multiplex PCR, and its TCRdb copy is limited to in-frame clones, with some not included. Of hundreds of thousands of clones listed, roughly 89% are singletons. Sequenced input: PBMCs or T cells enriched from blood (not recorded which). The receptors were sampled from a woman aged 50 to 65 who had been exposed to COVID-19.

DNA for the CDR3: TGTGCCTGGAGTGTACGACAGGGGAATCAGCCCCAGCATTTT. It translates to CAWSVRQGNQPQHF. V is TRBV30 and J is TRBJ1-5; TRBD1 matches 8 bases. The CDR3 has 14 amino acids. The trim removed 0 bases at V and 4 bases at J, leaving 2 bases unmatched. The V gene's germline CDR1 is GTSNPN and CDR2 SVGIG (reference sequence).

The rearrangement links TRBV2 to TRBJ1-1, with D perhaps TRBD1 (6 bases). Germline CDR1 and CDR2: SNHLY and FYNNEI. Trimming removed 5 bases at V and 6 bases at J, with 13 bases between. The CDR3 is 13 amino acids. The DNA of the CDR3 is TGTGCCAGCAGTTTGGGGGGGCTGGCTGAAGCTTTCTTT. Protein product: CASSLGGLAEAFF.

In DNA, the CDR3 is TGTGCCAGCAGCTTAGTGACTACAGGGTCTGGGGCCAACGTCCTGACTTTC. It translates to CASSLVTTGSGANVLTF. The rearrangement links TRBV7-9 to TRBJ2-6; perhaps TRBD1 as D (6 bases). Per the germline V gene, CDR1 is SEHNR and CDR2 is FQNEAQ (reference sequence). Trimming shortened V by 1 base and J by 1 base, and 11 bases separated the two germline ends. The CDR3 loop spans 17 amino acids.

The rearrangement links TRBV4-2 to TRBJ2-1, with 12 positions matching TRBD2. V trimming: 0 bases; J trimming: 12 bases; junction bases outside the gene matches: 9. This CDR3 comprises 16 residues. Per germline, CDR1 LGHNA and CDR2 YNFKEQ. The CDR3 DNA follows: TGTGCCAGCAGCCAAGATGAGTCTAGCGGGGGGGGATGGCAGTTCTTC. Translating gives CASSQDESSGGGWQFF.

This clone came up a few times. This chain joins TRBV11-2 and TRBJ2-7; 7 bases map to TRBD2. The CDR3 sequence is 16 residues long. The germline V gene has CDR1 SGHAT and CDR2 FQNNGV. Trimming cost V 3 bases and J 0 bases; bases outside gene matches: 8. Here the CDR3 reads CASSLDLSGNSYEQYF. CDR3 coding DNA: TGTGCCAGCAGCTTGGACCTAAGCGGGAACTCCTACGAGCAGTACTTC.

The rearrangement joins TRBV30 to TRBJ2-7; tentatively, D is TRBD1 (5 bases). The germline CDR1 and CDR2 sequences are GTSNPN and SVGIG (reference sequence). The V and J ends lost 1 base and 5 bases respectively, with 12 bases between them. CDR3 length: 13 residues. The CDR3 sequence is CAWSDGQTHEQYF. The CDR3 bases are TGTGCCTGGAGTGATGGACAAACCCACGAGCAGTACTTC.

V usage is TRBV7-2 and J usage is TRBJ2-3; no definite D call. V dropped 5 bases and J dropped 3 bases, with 12 bases sitting between them. The CDR3 covers 14 residues. Germline CDR1 and CDR2: SGHTA and FQGNSA. In nucleotides, the CDR3 is TGTGCCAGCAGCCCTCCTGGGCCAACAGATACGCAGTATTTT. Translated, it gives CASSPPGPTDTQYF. Complete variable domain (other parts from reference TRBV7-2 and TRBJ2-3): GAGVSQSPSNKVTEKGKDVELRCDPISGHTALYWYRQSLGQGLEFLIYFQGNSAPDKSGLPSDRFSAERTGGSVSTLTIQRTQQEDSAVYLCASSPPGPTDTQYFGPGTRLTVL.

V gene TRBV5-1 combines with J gene TRBJ2-2, with D possibly being TRBD2 (5 bases). Germline CDR1 and CDR2: SGHRS and YFSETQ. CDR3 length equals 14 residues. V lost 0 bases to trimming and J lost 4 bases, with 7 bases between them. The CDR3, as DNA: TGCGCCAGCAGCTTGGGAGGGTTCACCGGGGAGCTGTTTTTT. Its translation: CASSLGGFTGELFF.

V gene TRBV7-9 combines with J gene TRBJ1-1, with a weak D call TRBD1 (6 bases). The V end was cut by 5 bases, the J end by 2 bases, with 12 bases between. This CDR3 has 14 amino acids. Germline lookup yields CDR1 SEHNR and CDR2 FQNEAQ (reference sequence). DNA of the CDR3: TGTGCCAGCAGCATTAGAGGGACAAACACTGAAGCTTTCTTT. Protein sequence: CASSIRGTNTEAFF.

CDR3 in DNA: TGTGCCAGCAGCTTTCCAGGGGCGGATTCACCCCTCCACTTT. Amino acids: CASSFPGADSPLHF. The chain joins TRBV5-5 to TRBJ1-6, with a possible D match to TRBD1 (6 bases). The germline V and J ends were trimmed by 2 bases and 8 bases, with 11 bases remaining between them. CDR3 length equals 14 residues. CDR1 and CDR2 (germline): SGHKS, YYEKEE (reference sequence).

The rearrangement uses TRBV19 and TRBJ2-7, with 10 bases aligning to TRBD2. V trimming: 8 bases; J trimming: 0 bases; junction bases outside the gene matches: 13. Germline CDR1 reads LNHDA; CDR2 reads SQIVND (reference sequence). The CDR3 runs to 17 residues. DNA for the CDR3: TGTGCCAGTTGGGGTCTAGCGGGGGACCGGAGCTCCTACGAGCAGTACTTC. It is translated as CASWGLAGDRSSYEQYF.

The chain couples TRBV9 to TRBJ2-1; D may be TRBD1 (6 bases). Deletions cut 5 bases from V and 6 bases from J, with 12 bases between. CDR1 and CDR2 from the germline V gene are SGDLS and YYNGEE. The CDR3 contains 13 residues. CDR3 loop: CASSPGDRNEQFF. The CDR3 DNA reads as TGTGCCAGCAGTCCAGGGGACCGCAATGAGCAGTTCTTC.

The chain combines TRBV4-2 with TRBJ2-5; 12 bases match TRBD2. V was pared by 4 bases and J by 5 bases, with 11 bases of the junction left unmatched. CDR3 length: 17 amino acids. Germline V CDR1 and CDR2: LGHNA, YNFKEQ. The CDR3 loop reads CASSRFLASGGAETQYF. CDR3 DNA sequence: TGTGCCAGCAGCCGATTCCTTGCTAGCGGGGGGGCGGAGACCCAGTACTTC.

The genes are TRBV7-8 and TRBJ1-3, with TRBD1 matching 7 bases. This CDR3 has 18 amino acids. V shed 1 base and J 0 bases; nucleotides not matched to a gene: 9. Germline values: CDR1 SGHVS, CDR2 FQNEAQ. CDR3 in amino acids: CASSLVGQLSLSGNTIYF. CDR3 nucleotides: TGTGCCAGCAGCTTAGTGGGACAGCTCTCTCTCTCTGGAAACACCATATATTTT. Filled out from reference TRBV7-8 and TRBJ1-3, the complete variable domain reads GAGVSQSPRYKVAKRGQDVALRCDPISGHVSLFWYQQALGQGPEFLTYFQNEAQLDKSGLPSDRFFAERPEGSVSTLKIQRTQQEDSAVYLCASSLVGQLSLSGNTIYFGEGSWLTVV.

The chain joins TRBV6-6 to TRBJ1-2, with TRBD1 identical over 10 bases. V shed 6 bases, J shed 3 bases, and the junction held 10 bases outside the gene matches. Germline CDR1 MNHNY, CDR2 SVGAGI (reference sequence). The CDR3 covers 16 residues. CDR3: CASRQGQGGRYYGYTF. Written as DNA, the CDR3 is TGTGCCAGCAGGCAAGGACAGGGGGGGAGATACTATGGCTACACCTTC.

V is TRBV30 and J is TRBJ2-1; TRBD2 matches at 9 bases. This CDR3 is 14 amino acids long. The germline V gene has CDR1 GTSNPN and CDR2 SVGIG (reference sequence). Trimming at V came to 6 bases and at J to 0 bases, leaving 3 bases not matched to a gene. CDR3 sequence: CACPTSGSYNEQFF. CDR3 sequence (DNA): TGTGCCTGCCCGACTAGCGGCTCCTACAATGAGCAGTTCTTC.